What follows are 2 T cell receptor beta chains derived from one specimen sequenced in a study of tumour-infiltrating T cells in Burkitt lymphoma. This table comes from immunoSEQ multiplex PCR, and its TCRdb copy is limited to in-frame clones, with some not included. Found here are under 2,000 clones, 15% to 20% of them singletons; the top ten hold 14%. The sample taken for sequencing was tumor tissue. Source of these receptors: a human donor with diffuse large B-cell lymphoma.

In nucleotides, the CDR3 is TGTGCCAGTAGTATGGGAAGCCCCTTGGGCGGCTACACCTTC. Translation gives CASSMGSPLGGYTF. The chain couples TRBV19 to TRBJ1-2; no reliable D call. Germline V CDR1 and CDR2: LNHDA, SQIVND (reference sequence). V dropped 3 bases and J dropped 8 bases, with 16 bases sitting between them. The CDR3 consists of 14 residues.

V and J are TRBV9 and TRBJ1-2, with 7 bases aligning to TRBD1. This CDR3 region has 16 residues. Trimming at V came to 3 bases and at J to 6 bases, leaving 14 bases not matched to a gene. Germline V lookup: CDR1 SGDLS, CDR2 YYNGEE. CDR3 DNA sequence: TGTGCCAGCAGCGCGACAGGGCTCCATTTCCCAAATGGCTACACCTTC. It encodes CASSATGLHFPNGYTF.